This TCR beta chain originates from a study of blood T cell repertoires in COVID-19. Study background: From the United States, Italy and Spain came samples of acute and convalescent COVID-19. PBMCs, B-cell-depleted T cells, or T cells provided the cDNA or gDNA that made up the material.

This clone has just one count. V lost 2 bases and J lost 2, with 15 bases in between. There are 16 residues in the CDR3. Germline V gene lookup returns CDR1 MNHEY and CDR2 SMNVEV (reference sequence). Methods used by the authors: For nucleated cells, counts were estimated from reference gene primer amplification. The table came from immunoSEQ multiplex PCR; TCRdb's copy has only in-frame clones and leaves some out. From that table come the V and J calls and clone size; the DNA was used to work out D and trimming. This sample has 150,000 to 200,000 clones, with under 85% found just once. Recruitment covered about 26 US areas and drew participants whose ages spanned roughly 18 to 95 years.

This clonotype was obtained from a man in his forties or fifties who had recovered from COVID-19. Sequencing was performed on PBMCs or T cells enriched from blood (not recorded which). The V gene is TRBV27, the J gene TRBJ2-5; no firm D call. CDR3 nucleotide sequence: TGTGCCAGCAGTTTACACTACGAAACGTTTCAAGAGACCCAGTACTTC. This encodes CASSLHYETFQETQYF.